The entry below gives a single TCR beta chain sequence along with its context. The same CDR3 also results from other DNA sequences found in this sample. Germline trimming cut 4 bases from V and 3 bases from J; bases unmatched to any gene: 0. The CDR3 spans 12 residues. Sequencing used immunoSEQ multiplex PCR; TCRdb keeps in-frame clones, though not all of them. The profile shows 200,000 to 300,000 clones, about nine tenths of them singletons. The record originates from a study of blood T cell repertoires in COVID-19. The clonotype originates from a man aged 35-49 years who had recovered from COVID-19. The chain recombines TRBV12-3 or TRBV12-4 with TRBJ2-7, with 7 positions matching TRBD2. Sample: peripheral blood. CDR3 nucleotide sequence: TGTGCCAGCAGTTGGGGGGGCTACGAGCAGTACTTC. This translates into CASSWGGYEQYF.